The clone carrying this T cell receptor (beta chain) was detected many times. The antigen remains unidentified. The record originates from a study of read filtering for tumor transcriptome and immune sequencing. Study-level background: R-ISS stage counts were 8 or 9 for I, 16 for II, 6 or 7 for III. After DNase treatment, RNA was made into whole-transcriptome libraries. Study conclusions and caveats: Correlation between methods rose after single-read clonotypes were removed. Even smaller IR-seq throughput identified most shared clonotypes.

This library used about 400 ng RNA and molecular barcoded adaptors spanning alpha/delta and beta/gamma chains. TCRdb ran MiXCR on the reads and lists one entry per CDR3 protein. The sample lists about 35,000 distinct CDR3 sequences; around 15% were seen once. The sequencing sample was made of a population of CD138-negative cells sorted from bone marrow. This TCR was recovered from a donor at least 40 years old with multiple myeloma.

The CDR3 nucleotides are TGCAGCGCGGGACAGGGTCCTACTGAAGCTTTCTTT. Encoded protein: CSAGQGPTEAFF. The genes are TRBV29-1 and TRBJ1-1, with 9 bases that match TRBD1. V gave up 7 bases and J gave up 5 bases; unmatched junction bases: 5. CDR3 length: 12 amino acids. Germline-derived CDR1 and CDR2 are SQVTM and ANQGSEA.